The 10 T cell receptor beta chains given below trace back to one sample, sequenced in a study of T cell repertoires in cytomegalovirus infection. One entry per CDR3 protein results from TCRdb running MiXCR on the reads. The sample lists 150,000 to 200,000 distinct CDR3 sequences, 8% to 10% seen once, with approximately 4.3% in the top ten. Sequenced material: PBMCs. The receptors were sampled from a human donor in good health (CMV status not recorded). Some clones in this sample may be carry-over from other donors' samples.

This clonotype came up a few times. This rearrangement joins TRBV29-1 to TRBJ2-3; 9 bases map to TRBD1. Per the germline V gene, CDR1 is SQVTM and CDR2 is ANQGSEA. Germline trimming cut 7 bases from V and 5 bases from J; bases unmatched to any gene: 7. The CDR3 consists of 13 residues. CDR3 sequence reads: CSAHRGLGDTQYF. In nucleotides, the CDR3 is TGCAGCGCGCACAGGGGGCTTGGAGATACGCAGTATTTT.

This chain uses TRBV6-8 with TRBJ2-3; 10 positions match TRBD2. CDR3 length: 16 amino acids. V shed 7 bases and J 1 base; nucleotides not matched to a gene: 8. Germline V gene data show CDR1 as MNHGY and CDR2 as SAAAGT. CDR3 bases: TGTGCCAGCAACCCCAGGACTAGCGGACGCACAGATACGCAGTATTTT. As protein: CASNPRTSGRTDTQYF.

On this clonotype: Possible read error: a much larger clone is one base away. V is TRBV12-3 or TRBV12-4 and J is TRBJ1-2; D not certain. V gave up 3 bases and J gave up 8 bases, with 19 bases separating them. The CDR3 runs 15 residues. The CDR3 coding sequence is TGTGCCAGCAGTTTCAAGCCCGGGCCCTGGGAGGGCTACACCTTC. As protein: CASSFKPGPWEGYTF.

About this clonotype itself: This may come from a read error, since a much larger clone is one base off. The chain has TRBV7-9 and TRBJ2-7; D is unclear. CDR3 length: 12 amino acids. Germline V gene data show CDR1 as SEHNR and CDR2 as FQNEAQ (reference sequence). Between the trimmed V and J ends, which lost 1 base and 9 bases, there was a span of 10 bases. The CDR3 protein is CASSLGERGQYF. The CDR3 DNA is TGTGCCAGCAGCTTAGGGGAACGAGGGCAGTACTTC.

Turning to this clonotype: This may be a read error, as it is one base from a much larger clone. The CDR3 does not close with the conserved phenylalanine or tryptophan, likely indicating a read error. The chain uses TRBV29-1 and TRBJ1-5, with a tentative D call TRBD1 (5 bases). This CDR3 contains 13 residues. V lost 4 bases and J 0 bases, leaving 7 bases between the germline ends. CDR1 is SQVTM and CDR2 is ANQGSEA in the germline V gene. CDR3 bases: TGCAGCGTTGCCAGGGATAGCAATCAGCCCCAGCATGTT. It translates to CSVARDSNQPQHV.

This clonotype was counted between two and nine times. The gene calls are TRBV19 and TRBJ2-3; D remains unclear. V dropped 7 bases and J dropped 5 bases, with 7 bases sitting between them. This CDR3 has 11 amino acids. Germline CDR1 reads LNHDA; CDR2 reads SQIVND (reference sequence). DNA of the CDR3: TGTGCCAGTATCTCCGGAGATACGCAGTATTTT. This encodes CASISGDTQYF.

This clonotype was picked up one time. A much larger clone differs from this one at a single base, so this may be a read error. V is TRBV12-3 or TRBV12-4 and J is TRBJ2-3, with D perhaps assigned TRBD1 or TRBD2 (5 bases each). This CDR3 region has 16 residues. V lost 6 bases, J lost 5 bases, and 21 bases lay in between. The CDR3 region is CASSPAGADGGDTQYF. The CDR3 nucleotides read TGTGCCAGCAGCCCAGCTGGGGCTGATGGAGGAGATACGCAGTATTTT.

This clonotype was seen at least ten times. This sequence joins TRBV11-2 and TRBJ1-2, with D perhaps TRBD1 (6 bases). CDR1 and CDR2 from the germline V gene are SGHAT and FQNNGV. The CDR3 contains 18 residues. V lost 4 bases, J lost 0 bases, and 21 bases lay in between. This CDR3 is CASSSLITGRGSNYGYTF. In DNA, the CDR3 is TGTGCCAGCAGCTCACTGATTACAGGGAGAGGGTCTAACTATGGCTACACCTTC.

This clonotype was found a few times. V and J are TRBV5-4 and TRBJ2-1; no clear D. The CDR3 has 11 amino acids. Deletions cut 4 bases from V and 5 bases from J, with 4 bases between. Germline V gene data show CDR1 as SGHNT and CDR2 as YYREEE (reference sequence). The chain's CDR3 is CASSVNNEQFF. For the CDR3, the DNA is TGTGCCAGCAGCGTGAACAATGAGCAGTTCTTC.

This clonotype was seen ten or more times. The V and J genes are TRBV28 and TRBJ2-1, with D perhaps being TRBD1 or TRBD2 (6 bases each). Trimming took off 3 bases at V and 1 base at J, with 13 bases between the two ends. This CDR3 has 16 amino acids. The germline CDR1 and CDR2 sequences are MDHEN and SYDVKM. The CDR3 DNA reads TGTGCCAGCAGTTTGGTGGGGGGCCCTTCCTACAATGAGCAGTTCTTC. It yields the protein CASSLVGGPSYNEQFF.